The rows below give T cell receptor beta chains drawn from one sample of a study of blood T cell repertoires in COVID-19. This table comes from immunoSEQ multiplex PCR, and its TCRdb copy is limited to in-frame clones, with some not included. The table includes over 200,000 clones, roughly 90% detected once. The source material was peripheral blood. The receptor source for this set is a woman aged 55-70 years with acute or convalescent COVID-19. Each CDR3 is given without its conserved first and last residue. Fields, in order: J gene, V gene, clone size, CDR3 protein. Size is omitted from some rows. Given values are once, few, many or a class for expanded clones.

TRBJ2-7 TRBV19 - ASSIVQGATYEQY
TRBJ1-1 TRBV24-1 - ATSERGEAF
TRBJ1-1 TRBV9 many ASSAEGQGNTEAF
TRBJ2-5 TRBV5-4 - ASSHRGESQTQY
TRBJ2-4 TRBV28 once ASSLRAGGAKNIQY
TRBJ1-4 TRBV4-1 - ASSQIQGSNEKLF
TRBJ2-1 TRBV10-1 - ASSESANPYNEQF
TRBJ2-6 TRBV30 - AWNPGRGQSGANVLT
TRBJ1-1 TRBV12-3/TRBV12-4 - ASSTYTEAF
TRBJ2-7 TRBV30 - AWELAGASYEQY
TRBJ2-7 TRBV7-9 - ASSSTGGKNEQY
TRBJ2-5 TRBV5-1 - ASSSRGAAVQETQY
TRBJ2-7 TRBV6-5 - ASSYERWREQY
TRBJ2-7 TRBV25-1 - ASSERTARLTTYEQY
TRBJ2-3 TRBV9 - ASSASPSGGITDTQY
TRBJ1-3 TRBV10-1 - ASSETFVQRNTIY
TRBJ2-1 TRBV11-3 - ASSYKRTDNEQF
TRBJ1-6 TRBV5-6 - ASSLRGSSYNSPLH
TRBJ2-7 TRBV6-1 once ASSEVWTGGHEQY
TRBJ2-7 TRBV5-6 once ASSPDRSSYEQY
TRBJ2-6 TRBV5-5 - ASSLMSSGANVLT
TRBJ2-7 TRBV4-1 few ASSQELAGLSYEQY